The clone carrying this T cell receptor (beta chain) was seen many times. The antigen remains unidentified. The sample comes from a study of CD8+CD57+ T cells in acquired aplastic anemia. Profiles of TCR beta VDJ and CDR3 were generated from a genomic DNA template. TCRdb called the reads again in MiXCR, with one record for every CDR3 protein. The repertoire holds some 120,000 distinct CDR3 sequences, around 48% seen once, with about 2.7% in the top ten. Study-wide results and limits: Some 30 shared CD8+ CDR3s appeared highly expressed within patients' immunodominant clones.

This CDR3 has 12 residues. Germline loops: CDR1 SGDLS, CDR2 YYNGEE. Trimming removed 4 bases at V and 6 bases at J, with 8 bases between. Sequencing used sorted CD4+, CD8+, or CD8+CD57+ T cells (not recorded which) from PBMCs. The TCR comes from a human donor in good health, serving as a control. The V call is TRBV9, the J call TRBJ1-3; D uncertain. As DNA, the CDR3 is TGTGCCAGCAGCCCGAATATAAACACCATATATTTT. Protein: CASSPNINTIYF. The full variable domain, completed using reference TRBV9 and TRBJ1-3, is DSGVTQTPKHLITATGQRVTLRCSPRSGDLSVYWYQQSLDQGLQFLIQYYNGEERAKGNILERFSAQQFPDLHSELNLSSLELGDSALYFCASSPNINTIYFGEGSWLTVV.